The next 17 T cell receptor beta chains were all read from a single sample in a study of early T cells in non-severe SARS-CoV-2 infection. MiXCR, run by TCRdb on the 5' RACE reads, gives a single entry per CDR3 protein. The sample contains over 35,000 distinct CDR3 sequences, approximately 10% of which appear only once. Source material: whole blood. The receptors stem from an adult who was a healthcare worker with PCR-confirmed SARS-CoV-2 infection or an uninfected control (not recorded which).

V is TRBV29-1 and J is TRBJ2-3, with D perhaps being TRBD1 or TRBD2 (5 bases each). Germline CDR1 is SQVTM and CDR2 is ANQGSEA. This CDR3 spans 14 amino acids. The V and J ends lost 7 bases and 6 bases respectively, with 20 bases between them. The CDR3 coding sequence is TGCAGCGGGGCGAGGGGCAGGACATCGGATACGCAGTATTTT. This sequence encodes CSGARGRTSDTQYF.

J is TRBJ2-1 and V is TRBV6-1; TRBD1 matches 8 bases. V shed 6 bases, J shed 7 bases, and the junction held 8 bases outside the gene matches. The CDR3 is 14 residues long. Looked up from germline, CDR1 is MNHNS and CDR2 is SASEGT. The CDR3 DNA follows: TGTGCCAGCAGGCCCAGGGGGCGGGTAAATGAGCAGTTCTTC. This translates into CASRPRGRVNEQFF.

In this sample, this clonotype turned up a few times. The rearrangement uses TRBV30 and TRBJ2-5, with 11 bases aligning to TRBD2. Per the germline V gene, CDR1 is GTSNPN and CDR2 is SVGIG (reference sequence). V lost 0 bases and J lost 5; bases outside the gene matches: 8. CDR3 size: 16 residues. The CDR3 DNA reads as TGTGCCTGGAGTGTACTAGCGGGGGCGCCGGGGGAGACCCAGTACTTC. It yields the protein CAWSVLAGAPGETQYF.

This clonotype was observed many times. The rearrangement joins TRBV4-3 to TRBJ2-7; the D gene is possibly TRBD1 (6 bases). The CDR3 length is 14 residues. Germline V CDR1 and CDR2: LGHNA, YSLEER. Deletions cut 7 bases from V and 2 bases from J, with 15 bases between. CDR3 amino acids: CASTSRDTTYEQYF. CDR3 coding DNA: TGCGCCAGCACTTCACGGGACACGACCTACGAGCAGTACTTC.

This clonotype has ten or more counts. The chain employs TRBV19 and TRBJ2-7; perhaps TRBD2 as D (6 bases). The CDR3 runs 16 residues. V lost 4 bases, J lost 2 bases, and 18 bases lay in between. The germline V gene encodes CDR1 LNHDA and CDR2 SQIVND (reference sequence). CDR3: CASSTASGTDTYEQYF. The DNA for the CDR3 is TGTGCCAGTAGTACCGCCAGTGGGACTGATACCTACGAGCAGTACTTC. The full variable domain, its missing parts supplied by reference TRBV19 and TRBJ2-7, is DGGITQSPKYLFRKEGQNVTLSCEQNLNHDAMYWYRQDPGQGLRLIYYSQIVNDFQKGDIAEGYSVSREKKESFPLTVTSAQKNPTAFYLCASSTASGTDTYEQYFGPGTRLTVT.

This clonotype was observed many times. The chain links TRBV12-5 to TRBJ2-5, with D maybe TRBD2 (6 bases). Per germline, CDR1 LGHNT and CDR2 FRNRAP. Trimming took 6 bases from V and 5 from J, leaving 16 bases between them. The CDR3 runs to 14 residues. DNA for the CDR3: TGTGCTAGTGGGGGGGGTGAGGAGCAGGAGACCCAGTACTTC. Protein product: CASGGGEEQETQYF.

This clonotype was detected ten times or more. V usage is TRBV5-5 and J usage is TRBJ2-1; D might be TRBD2 (5 bases). Deletions cut 1 base from V and 8 bases from J, with 16 bases between. The CDR3 totals 15 residues. The V gene's germline CDR1 is SGHKS and CDR2 YYEKEE (reference sequence). The DNA of the CDR3 is TGTGCCAGCAGCTTGAGGAAAGCGGCCTCATATGAGCAGTTCTTC. This sequence encodes CASSLRKAASYEQFF.

The rearrangement uses TRBV20-1 and TRBJ1-5; 9 bases agree with TRBD1. The CDR3 has 14 amino acids. The J segment lost 7 bases and the V segment lost 6 bases, leaving 10 bases of the junction unmatched. CDR1 is DFQATT and CDR2 is SNEGSKA in the germline V gene (reference sequence). DNA of the CDR3: TGCAGTGCGCGAACAGGGGGCGCAGGGCAGCCCCAGCATTTT. Translation: CSARTGGAGQPQHF.

This clonotype was observed many times. J is TRBJ2-7 and V is TRBV10-3, with D possibly being TRBD1 (7 bases). From germline, CDR1 is ENHRY and CDR2 SYGVKD. V lost 3 bases and J 6 bases, leaving 18 bases between the germline ends. The CDR3 loop spans 15 amino acids. In DNA, the CDR3 is TGTGCCATCAGTGAAAGGCAGGGGGGCTCCGCCGAGCAGTACTTC. It encodes CAISERQGGSAEQYF.

This clonotype was seen a handful of times. V usage is TRBV2 and J usage is TRBJ2-5, with 7 bases matching TRBD1. The CDR3 contains 15 residues. Germline trimming cut 1 base from V and 4 bases from J; bases unmatched to any gene: 6. Germline V gene lookup returns CDR1 SNHLY and CDR2 FYNNEI. In DNA form, the CDR3 reads TGTGCCAGCAGTGAAGGGACAGGACCGGGAGAGACCCAGTACTTC. Amino acids: CASSEGTGPGETQYF.

Only a few counts were recorded for this clonotype. The chain is built from TRBV28 and TRBJ2-4, with 8 bases identical to TRBD1. V dropped 5 bases and J dropped 0; count of bases not matched to a gene: 3. CDR3 length: 15 amino acids. Germline V gene sequence: CDR1 MDHEN, CDR2 SYDVKM. CDR3 protein: CASSIRGLAKNIQYF. The CDR3 DNA sequence: TGTGCCAGCAGTATCAGGGGGCTAGCCAAAAACATTCAGTACTTC.

The chain combines TRBV28 with TRBJ1-6; 8 bases match TRBD1. The CDR3 is 15 residues long. Germline V gene sequence: CDR1 MDHEN, CDR2 SYDVKM. With 6 bases clipped from V and 7 bases from J, the junction kept 8 bases outside the gene matches. CDR3 loop: CASRPSGGENSPLHF. The CDR3 DNA reads TGTGCCAGCAGGCCTTCAGGGGGCGAAAATTCACCCCTCCACTTT.

This clonotype showed up many times. The V call is TRBV7-9, the J call TRBJ2-1; maybe TRBD1 (5 bases). The length of the CDR3 is 15 residues. Germline CDR1 is SEHNR and CDR2 is FQNEAQ (reference sequence). Trimming shortened V by 5 bases and J by 0 bases, and 11 bases separated the two germline ends. The CDR3 DNA reads TGTGCCAGCAGCCTTGGGGCCAGCTCCTACAATGAGCAGTTCTTC. The encoded protein is CASSLGASSYNEQFF.

This clonotype showed up just a few times. This sequence joins TRBV3-1 and TRBJ2-3; 11 bases align to TRBD2. CDR1 is LGHDT, CDR2 YNNKEL, per germline (reference sequence). J was trimmed by 2 bases and V by 6 bases; bases with no gene match: 10. The CDR3 spans 17 residues. The CDR3 here is CASRQKLAGGLTDTQYF. CDR3 DNA: TGTGCCAGCAGACAGAAGTTAGCGGGGGGGCTCACAGATACGCAGTATTTT.

This clonotype turned up a few times. The DNA of the CDR3 is TGTGCCAGCAGCTCGGGGCAGGGCTCCTACGAGCAGTACTTC. This translates into CASSSGQGSYEQYF. The chain has TRBV5-6 and TRBJ2-7, with D perhaps assigned TRBD1 or TRBD2 (5 bases each). The germline V gene has CDR1 SGHDT and CDR2 YYEEEE. The CDR3 spans 14 residues. V was trimmed by 3 bases and J by 0 bases, leaving 10 bases between them.

This clonotype came up many times. The chain combines TRBV7-3 with TRBJ2-2; no firm D call. Trimming pared 4 bases from V and 5 bases from J, leaving 8 bases between. CDR1 and CDR2 (germline): SGHTA, FQGTGA. This CDR3 spans 13 amino acids. The CDR3 spells CASSSIGTGELFF. The CDR3 DNA reads TGTGCCAGCAGCTCAATTGGAACCGGGGAGCTGTTTTTT.

The chain uses TRBV9 and TRBJ2-2, with D tentatively TRBD2 (6 bases). This CDR3 spans 15 amino acids. Germline lookup yields CDR1 SGDLS and CDR2 YYNGEE. The V end was cut by 4 bases, the J end by 2 bases, with 12 bases between. CDR3: CASSPRESNTGELFF. In DNA form, the CDR3 reads TGTGCCAGCAGCCCCCGGGAGTCAAACACCGGGGAGCTGTTTTTT.